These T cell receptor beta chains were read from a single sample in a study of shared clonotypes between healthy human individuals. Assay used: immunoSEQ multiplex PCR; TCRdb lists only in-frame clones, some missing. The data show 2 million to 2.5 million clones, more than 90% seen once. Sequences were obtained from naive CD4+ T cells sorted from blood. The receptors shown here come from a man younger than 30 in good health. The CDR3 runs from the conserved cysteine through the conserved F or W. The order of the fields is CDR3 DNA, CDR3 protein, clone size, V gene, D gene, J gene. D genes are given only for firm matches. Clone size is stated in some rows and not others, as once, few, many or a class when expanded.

CDR3nt: TGTGCCAGCAGCTTTACTACTTTACAAGAGACCCAGTACTTC; CDR3aa: CASSFTTLQETQYF; abundance: -; v_gene: TRBV9; d_gene: -; j_gene: TRBJ2-5
CDR3nt: TGCGCCAGCAGCCAAGGGTACAGGCGGCAAGAGACCCAGTACTTC; CDR3aa: CASSQGYRRQETQYF; abundance: -; v_gene: TRBV4-1; d_gene: -; j_gene: TRBJ2-5
CDR3nt: TGCGCCAGCAGCCCCTCGAGCACAGATACGCAGTATTTT; CDR3aa: CASSPSSTDTQYF; abundance: -; v_gene: TRBV5-1; d_gene: -; j_gene: TRBJ2-3
CDR3nt: TGCGCCAGCAGCCAACCCGACAGGGGCCACGAGCAGTACTTC; CDR3aa: CASSQPDRGHEQYF; abundance: -; v_gene: TRBV10-1; d_gene: TRBD1; j_gene: TRBJ2-7
CDR3nt: TGTGCCAGCAGCACCCGACTAGCGGGAGGGCACGAGCAGTACTTC; CDR3aa: CASSTRLAGGHEQYF; abundance: -; v_gene: TRBV7-2; d_gene: TRBD2; j_gene: TRBJ2-7
CDR3nt: TGTGCCAGCAAAGGGACAGGGGAAGGTGAAGCTTTCTTT; CDR3aa: CASKGTGEGEAFF; abundance: -; v_gene: TRBV25-1; d_gene: TRBD1; j_gene: TRBJ1-1
CDR3nt: TGTGCCAGCAGCTTAGTAGCGGCTAGCACAGATACGCAGTATTTT; CDR3aa: CASSLVAASTDTQYF; abundance: once; v_gene: TRBV7-2; d_gene: -; j_gene: TRBJ2-3
CDR3nt: TGTGCCAGCAGTGAACCGGGGGGGCTCGGCTACACCTTC; CDR3aa: CASSEPGGLGYTF; abundance: -; v_gene: TRBV6-1; d_gene: -; j_gene: TRBJ1-2
CDR3nt: TGTGCCAGCAGTGAACGCAGAAGTGGACATGAAAAACTGTTTTTT; CDR3aa: CASSERRSGHEKLFF; abundance: -; v_gene: TRBV25-1; d_gene: -; j_gene: TRBJ1-4
CDR3nt: TGTGCCGTGGGTCGGGGAAATCAGCCCCAGCATTTT; CDR3aa: CAVGRGNQPQHF; abundance: -; v_gene: TRBV6-5; d_gene: -; j_gene: TRBJ1-5
CDR3nt: TGTGCCAGCAGTGGCGTCAAAAGGATAGAGACCCAGTACTTC; CDR3aa: CASSGVKRIETQYF; abundance: -; v_gene: TRBV6-1; d_gene: -; j_gene: TRBJ2-5
CDR3nt: TGTGCCAGCAGCGAGGGACTAGTGGCGGATACGCAGTATTTT; CDR3aa: CASSEGLVADTQYF; abundance: once; v_gene: TRBV5-4; d_gene: TRBD2; j_gene: TRBJ2-3
CDR3nt: TGTGCCAGCAGTACAGGGTTGAATTCACCCCTCCACTTT; CDR3aa: CASSTGLNSPLHF; abundance: -; v_gene: TRBV11-2; d_gene: -; j_gene: TRBJ1-6
CDR3nt: TGTGCCAGCAGTCTCGGGACAGGGGCCTACGAGCAGTACTTC; CDR3aa: CASSLGTGAYEQYF; abundance: -; v_gene: TRBV28; d_gene: TRBD1; j_gene: TRBJ2-7
CDR3nt: TGTGCCAGCAGAGACATAGGGGATACGCAGTATTTT; CDR3aa: CASRDIGDTQYF; abundance: -; v_gene: TRBV19; d_gene: -; j_gene: TRBJ2-3
CDR3nt: TGCAGCGTTGACCCCGGGACAGGTTTCTCCTATAATTCACCCCTCCACTTT; CDR3aa: CSVDPGTGFSYNSPLHF; abundance: -; v_gene: TRBV29-1; d_gene: TRBD1; j_gene: TRBJ1-6
CDR3nt: TGTGCCAGCAGCTTAGCTCTTGCCGAAACGAACACCGGGGAGCTGTTTTTT; CDR3aa: CASSLALAETNTGELFF; abundance: -; v_gene: TRBV7-2; d_gene: -; j_gene: TRBJ2-2
CDR3nt: TGTGCCAGCAGTGAGAGACAGGGGCCAGGAAACACCATATATTTT; CDR3aa: CASSERQGPGNTIYF; abundance: -; v_gene: TRBV6-1; d_gene: TRBD1; j_gene: TRBJ1-3
CDR3nt: TGCGCCAGCAGCACTGGACACACTAGCACAGATACGCAGTATTTT; CDR3aa: CASSTGHTSTDTQYF; abundance: -; v_gene: TRBV5-1; d_gene: -; j_gene: TRBJ2-3
CDR3nt: TGTGCCAGCAGTTACGAGGGGGGGTATAATTCACCCCTCCACTTT; CDR3aa: CASSYEGGYNSPLHF; abundance: -; v_gene: TRBV6-6; d_gene: -; j_gene: TRBJ1-6
CDR3nt: TGTGCCAGCAGTGACCCCCCTACAGGCAACTATGGCTACACCTTC; CDR3aa: CASSDPPTGNYGYTF; abundance: -; v_gene: TRBV6-4; d_gene: -; j_gene: TRBJ1-2
CDR3nt: TGTGCCAGCAGTTACTCAGAGAGCAATCAGCCCCAGCATTTT; CDR3aa: CASSYSESNQPQHF; abundance: -; v_gene: TRBV6-5; d_gene: -; j_gene: TRBJ1-5
CDR3nt: TGCGCCAGCAGCTTCGGGACCGTAACCAATGAGCAGTTCTTC; CDR3aa: CASSFGTVTNEQFF; abundance: -; v_gene: TRBV5-1; d_gene: -; j_gene: TRBJ2-1
CDR3nt: TGCGCCAGCAGTAGATCCGAGACAGGCAAGAATGAGCAGTTCTTC; CDR3aa: CASSRSETGKNEQFF; abundance: -; v_gene: TRBV10-1; d_gene: -; j_gene: TRBJ2-1
CDR3nt: TGTGCCAGCGGACGGGCGGTAACGGTGGGAGATACGCAGTATTTT; CDR3aa: CASGRAVTVGDTQYF; abundance: -; v_gene: TRBV9; d_gene: -; j_gene: TRBJ2-3
CDR3nt: TGTGCCAGCAGTTTCCTACTCCACGGGGCCAACGTCCTGACTTTC; CDR3aa: CASSFLLHGANVLTF; abundance: -; v_gene: TRBV27; d_gene: -; j_gene: TRBJ2-6
CDR3nt: TGTGCCAGCAGCCAGGGACGGAGAGACTACGAGCAGTACTTC; CDR3aa: CASSQGRRDYEQYF; abundance: -; v_gene: TRBV11-2; d_gene: -; j_gene: TRBJ2-7
CDR3nt: TGTGCCAGCAGCTTCGGGACAGGGATGATCGAGCAGTACTTC; CDR3aa: CASSFGTGMIEQYF; abundance: -; v_gene: TRBV5-4; d_gene: TRBD1; j_gene: TRBJ2-7
CDR3nt: TGCAGCGTCCCAAATCCGTCCAATTACAATGAGCAGTTCTTC; CDR3aa: CSVPNPSNYNEQFF; abundance: -; v_gene: TRBV29-1; d_gene: -; j_gene: TRBJ2-1
CDR3nt: TGTGCCAGCAGTGAGGGGGCCTTGGGAGGAAACACCATATATTTT; CDR3aa: CASSEGALGGNTIYF; abundance: -; v_gene: TRBV6-1; d_gene: -; j_gene: TRBJ1-3
CDR3nt: TGCGCCAGCAGCCAAGAAGTTAACGGTTGGGGCTACACCTTC; CDR3aa: CASSQEVNGWGYTF; abundance: -; v_gene: TRBV4-3; d_gene: -; j_gene: TRBJ1-2
CDR3nt: TGTGCCAGCAGTAGTAGAGCAGGGGTGAAAGGCTACACCTTC; CDR3aa: CASSSRAGVKGYTF; abundance: once; v_gene: TRBV6-1; d_gene: -; j_gene: TRBJ1-2
CDR3nt: TGTGCCAGCAGCAGCCAGGTGGGTTCCTACGAGCAGTACTTC; CDR3aa: CASSSQVGSYEQYF; abundance: -; v_gene: TRBV7-9; d_gene: -; j_gene: TRBJ2-7
CDR3nt: TGTGCCATCAGTGATTCGGGGGAAGAGACCCAGTACTTC; CDR3aa: CAISDSGEETQYF; abundance: -; v_gene: TRBV10-3; d_gene: -; j_gene: TRBJ2-5
CDR3nt: TGTGCCACCAGCAGAGTTCCAGGGGAGACGGTTGGCTACACCTTC; CDR3aa: CATSRVPGETVGYTF; abundance: -; v_gene: TRBV15; d_gene: -; j_gene: TRBJ1-2
CDR3nt: TGTGCCAGCAGCTTGACTAGGGGGTTGGGGGAGCAGTACTTC; CDR3aa: CASSLTRGLGEQYF; abundance: -; v_gene: TRBV27; d_gene: -; j_gene: TRBJ2-7
CDR3nt: TGTGCCAGTAGTATCCCTTCGGGGAACACCGGGGAGCTGTTTTTT; CDR3aa: CASSIPSGNTGELFF; abundance: -; v_gene: TRBV19; d_gene: -; j_gene: TRBJ2-2
CDR3nt: TGTGCCAGCAGACCCAACAAAGGCCCATATCAGCCCCAGCATTTT; CDR3aa: CASRPNKGPYQPQHF; abundance: -; v_gene: TRBV6-6; d_gene: -; j_gene: TRBJ1-5
CDR3nt: TGTGCCGCAAGAACAGGGGGTCAAGAGACCCAGTACTTC; CDR3aa: CAARTGGQETQYF; abundance: -; v_gene: TRBV10-3; d_gene: TRBD1; j_gene: TRBJ2-5
CDR3nt: TGTGCCAGCAGTGGCGCCGGGCCTAGCAATCAGCCCCAGCATTTT; CDR3aa: CASSGAGPSNQPQHF; abundance: once; v_gene: TRBV6-1; d_gene: -; j_gene: TRBJ1-5
CDR3nt: TGCGCCAGCAGCCCAATCATGCCGAATGAAAAACTGTTTTTT; CDR3aa: CASSPIMPNEKLFF; abundance: -; v_gene: TRBV5-1; d_gene: -; j_gene: TRBJ1-4